These T cell receptor beta chains were read from a single sample in a study of blood T cell repertoires in COVID-19. Measured with immunoSEQ multiplex PCR; TCRdb has only the in-frame clones, and not every one. The sample records more than 300,000 clones, about 88% being singletons. Source material: PBMCs or T cells enriched from blood (not recorded which). The receptors were gathered from a woman between 18 and 29 years old who had recovered from COVID-19. Each CDR3 is given with its conserved first and last residue. Each record gives: J gene, V gene, clone size, D gene, CDR3 protein, CDR3 DNA. D genes are given only for firm matches. Only part of the rows carry a size: once, few, many, or a class if the clone is expanded.

>TRBJ1-5|TRBV4-1|NA|TRBD1
CASSPKATGGNQPQHF
TGCGCCAGCAGCCCGAAGGCCACAGGGGGCAATCAGCCCCAGCATTTT
>TRBJ2-7|TRBV27|NA|TRBD1
CASRLGQSYEQYF
TGTGCCAGCAGACTGGGACAGTCTTACGAGCAGTACTTC
>TRBJ1-4|TRBV28|NA|TRBD1
CASSHHRGSNEKLFF
TGTGCCAGCAGTCATCACAGGGGGTCTAATGAAAAACTGTTTTTT
>TRBJ1-1|TRBV5-1|NA|TRBD1
CASSRGQVGTEAFF
TGCGCCAGCAGCCGAGGACAGGTGGGGACTGAAGCTTTCTTT
>TRBJ1-2|TRBV29-1|NA|NA
CSVEREGGYGYTF
TGCAGCGTTGAGAGGGAGGGTGGGTATGGCTACACCTTC
>TRBJ1-5|TRBV7-9|few|NA
CASSLGSHSNQPQHF
TGTGCCAGCAGCTTAGGTTCACATAGCAATCAGCCCCAGCATTTT
>TRBJ2-1|TRBV7-6|NA|TRBD2
CASSPTSGAKRNEQFF
TGTGCCAGCAGCCCCACTAGCGGGGCAAAAAGAAATGAGCAGTTCTTC
>TRBJ1-4|TRBV9|NA|NA
CATSLGTNEKLFF
TGTGCCACCTCCCTCGGAACTAATGAAAAACTGTTTTTT
>TRBJ1-3|TRBV29-1|NA|NA
CSVEDRRFGNTIYF
TGCAGCGTTGAAGACAGGAGGTTTGGAAACACCATATATTTT
>TRBJ1-3|TRBV30|NA|NA
CAWSGTEWSTIYF
TGTGCCTGGAGTGGTACGGAGTGGAGCACCATATATTTT
>TRBJ1-2|TRBV20-1|NA|NA
CSARVGAGYTF
TGCAGTGCTAGAGTGGGGGCCGGCTACACCTTC
>TRBJ2-2|TRBV11-3|NA|NA
CASSASLGGTGELFF
TGTGCCAGCAGCGCCTCGTTGGGGGGCACCGGGGAGCTGTTTTTT
>TRBJ2-2|TRBV9|NA|TRBD2
CASSVAPSGNTGELFF
TGTGCCAGCAGCGTAGCTCCTAGCGGGAACACCGGGGAGCTGTTTTTT
>TRBJ1-5|TRBV18|NA|NA
CASSRTADSNQPQHF
TGTGCCAGCTCACGGACAGCGGATAGCAATCAGCCCCAGCATTTT
>TRBJ1-5|TRBV6-5|NA|TRBD1
CATGGQGGQPQHF
TGTGCCACCGGGGGACAGGGCGGTCAGCCCCAGCATTTT
>TRBJ2-5|TRBV21-1|NA|NA
CASTTGGDSKKETQYF
TGTGCCAGCACGACCGGGGGGGACAGCAAAAAAGAGACCCAGTACTTC
>TRBJ2-7|TRBV5-1|NA|TRBD1
CASRPGQSYEQYF
TGCGCCAGCAGACCGGGACAGTCCTACGAGCAGTACTTC
>TRBJ2-7|TRBV7-6|NA|TRBD2
CASSHGTSGEYEQYF
TGTGCCAGCAGCCATGGGACTAGCGGGGAATACGAGCAGTACTTC
>TRBJ1-1|TRBV7-2|NA|TRBD1
CASRSPYDEGANTEAFF
TGTGCCAGCAGATCGCCCTACGATGAGGGGGCGAACACTGAAGCTTTCTTT
>TRBJ2-7|TRBV13|once|NA
CASSLGRGTYEQYF
TGTGCCAGCAGCTTAGGACGGGGGACCTACGAGCAGTACTTC
>TRBJ2-5|TRBV28|NA|NA
CASSTPGGSEETQYF
TGTGCCAGCAGTACCCCAGGGGGGTCGGAAGAGACCCAGTACTTC
>TRBJ2-1|TRBV7-6|NA|TRBD1
CASSGGQGDEQFF
TGTGCCAGCAGCGGAGGACAGGGGGATGAGCAGTTCTTC
>TRBJ2-6|TRBV7-9|NA|NA
CASSETGTGANVLTF
TGTGCCAGCAGCGAAACAGGGACTGGGGCCAACGTCCTGACTTTC
>TRBJ2-1|TRBV4-1|NA|NA
CASSQIQGEYYNEQFF
TGCGCCAGCAGCCAGATACAGGGTGAATACTACAATGAGCAGTTCTTC
>TRBJ1-4|TRBV9|many|NA
CASSVENSLGKLFF
TGTGCCAGCAGCGTAGAAAACAGTTTGGGAAAACTGTTTTTT
>TRBJ1-1|TRBV29-1|NA|TRBD1
CSVGDRAFGLRNTEAFF
TGCAGCGTGGGGGACAGGGCCTTCGGACTGAGAAACACTGAAGCTTTCTTT